One sample yielded the 28 T cell receptor beta chains listed below, sequenced in a study of blood T cell repertoires in COVID-19. The protocol was immunoSEQ multiplex PCR, while the TCRdb copy is restricted to in-frame clones and leaves out a portion. The table shows approximately 160,000 clones, with approximately 79% occurring only once. Sequencing input: PBMCs or T cells enriched from blood (not recorded which). These receptors were taken from a man aged 50-60 years who had recovered from COVID-19.

CDR3 region: CASSSTGGENTIYF. For the CDR3, the DNA is TGTGCCAGCAGCTCTACAGGGGGCGAGAACACCATATATTTT. The genes are TRBV7-8 and TRBJ1-3, with TRBD1 matching 9 bases. Losses at the gene ends were 4 bases for V and 7 bases for J; bases not matched to a gene: 5. The CDR3 runs to 14 residues. Germline assignment: CDR1 SGHVS and CDR2 FQNEAQ.

This rearrangement joins TRBV5-1 to TRBJ1-5; 10 nucleotides line up with TRBD1. The germline CDR1 and CDR2 sequences are SGHRS and YFSETQ. The CDR3 extends over 17 amino acids. The trim removed 4 bases at V and 2 bases at J, leaving 9 bases unmatched. CDR3 in amino acids: CASSPGTGARGNQPQHF. The CDR3 DNA sequence: TGCGCCAGCAGCCCCGGGACAGGGGCCCGTGGCAATCAGCCCCAGCATTTT.

The rearrangement uses TRBV7-2 and TRBJ2-1; the match to TRBD2 covers 10 bases. J was trimmed by 2 bases and V by 4 bases; bases with no gene match: 5. The V gene's germline CDR1 is SGHTA and CDR2 FQGNSA. The CDR3 has 16 amino acids. In DNA, the CDR3 is TGTGCCAGCAGCTCCAGCGGGGGGGATCCCTACAATGAGCAGTTCTTC. Translation gives CASSSSGGDPYNEQFF.

The chain recombines TRBV7-9 with TRBJ2-1; 10 positions agree with TRBD2. Losses at the gene ends were 4 bases for V and 8 bases for J; bases not matched to a gene: 11. This CDR3 is built from 16 residues. Germline CDR1 and CDR2: SEHNR and FQNEAQ (reference sequence). This chain's CDR3 is CASSSALAGAEDEQFF. The CDR3 region has the DNA TGTGCCAGCAGCTCCGCGCTAGCGGGGGCTGAGGATGAGCAGTTCTTC.

The J gene is TRBJ1-2, the V gene TRBV5-4; the D gene is possibly TRBD1 (6 bases). CDR3 length equals 14 residues. Trimming pared 0 bases from V and 2 bases from J, leaving 8 bases between. Looked up from germline, CDR1 is SGHNT and CDR2 is YYREEE (reference sequence). The CDR3 sequence is CASSLAGQNYGYTF. CDR3 bases: TGTGCCAGCAGCTTGGCCGGACAGAACTATGGCTACACCTTC. Based on the CDR3 plus reference TRBV5-4 and TRBJ1-2, the full variable domain is ETGVTQSPTHLIKTRGQQVTLRCSSQSGHNTVSWYQQALGQGPQFIFQYYREEENGRGNFPPRFSGLQFPNYSSELNVNALELDDSALYLCASSLAGQNYGYTFGSGTRLTVV.

The V and J genes are TRBV7-2 and TRBJ2-1; 8 nucleotides line up with TRBD2. J was trimmed by 4 bases and V by 1 base; bases with no gene match: 0. CDR3 length: 14 residues. Germline CDR1 SGHTA, CDR2 FQGNSA. This chain's CDR3 is CASSLERGYNEQFF. The CDR3 DNA is TGTGCCAGCAGCTTAGAGCGGGGGTACAATGAGCAGTTCTTC.

The chain is built from TRBV3-1 (or the pseudogene TRBV3-2) and TRBJ2-3; 8 bases are a match to TRBD2. J was trimmed by 0 bases and V by 2 bases; bases with no gene match: 7. The CDR3 extends over 17 amino acids. The germline V gene encodes CDR1 LGHDT and CDR2 YNNKEL (reference sequence). CDR3 sequence: CASSQRRGASSTDTQYF. The CDR3 bases are TGTGCCAGCAGCCAAAGGCGGGGGGCCTCTAGCACAGATACGCAGTATTTT.

The chain links TRBV6-5 to TRBJ1-2; maybe TRBD1 (5 bases). Germline CDR1 and CDR2: MNHEY and SVGAGI. V was pared by 8 bases and J by 8 bases, with 12 bases between. The CDR3 is made up of 11 amino acids. Here the CDR3 reads CASRLRGGYTF. The CDR3 nucleotides are TGTGCCAGCCGGCTGCGGGGGGGCTACACCTTC.

The V gene is TRBV2, the J gene TRBJ1-1, with D perhaps TRBD1 (6 bases). The CDR3 is 16 residues long. Germline-derived CDR1 and CDR2 are SNHLY and FYNNEI. V lost 7 bases, J lost 7 bases, and 25 bases lay in between. The CDR3 protein is CASTGLTERTASEAFF. Here the CDR3 DNA reads TGTGCCAGCACCGGATTGACGGAAAGGACAGCTAGTGAAGCTTTCTTT.

The chain employs TRBV7-2 and TRBJ2-3; D is possibly TRBD2 (6 bases). CDR3 length equals 15 residues. Trimming cost V 4 bases and J 3 bases, with 14 bases left between them. Germline CDR1 is SGHTA and CDR2 is FQGNSA. As DNA, the CDR3 is TGTGCCAGCAGCTCGGGCCTCGGAGGGACAGATACGCAGTATTTT. This codes for CASSSGLGGTDTQYF.

The chain combines TRBV2 with TRBJ1-2; maybe TRBD1 (6 bases). Germline CDR1 is SNHLY and CDR2 is FYNNEI. Trimming removed 6 bases at V and 4 bases at J, with 9 bases between. The CDR3 runs 12 residues. CDR3 sequence reads: CASSGQLYGYTF. As DNA, the CDR3 is TGTGCCAGCAGCGGACAGCTCTATGGCTACACCTTC.

This clone is a singleton in its sample. CDR3 in DNA: TGTGCCAGCAGCTTAGCGTTAAGCGGGGGTTCCTACGAGCAGTACTTC. Translation gives CASSLALSGGSYEQYF. This chain links TRBV7-8 with TRBJ2-7; 8 bases agree with TRBD2. V trimming: 0 bases; J trimming: 1 base; junction bases outside the gene matches: 5. CDR1 is SGHVS and CDR2 is FQNEAQ in the germline V gene. The CDR3 loop spans 16 amino acids.

V is TRBV11-2 and J is TRBJ1-2, with D uncertain. CDR1 is SGHAT and CDR2 is FQNNGV in the germline V gene. The V gene lost 1 base and the J gene lost 6 bases, with 15 bases spanning the gap. The CDR3 has 15 amino acids. CDR3 DNA sequence: TGTGCCAGCAGCTTAGCACGAGGAACCAACCATGGCTACACCTTC. Its protein is CASSLARGTNHGYTF.

The J gene is TRBJ2-7, the V gene TRBV24-1; D remains unclear. Between the trimmed V and J ends, which lost 5 bases and 9 bases, there was a span of 7 bases. Germline loops: CDR1 KGHDR, CDR2 SFDVKD. The CDR3 has 10 residues. CDR3 sequence (DNA): TGTGCCACCAGTGCCCGGTCGCAGTACTTC. Translating gives CATSARSQYF.

The genes are TRBV12-3 or TRBV12-4 and TRBJ2-7, with a possible D match to TRBD2 (7 bases). This CDR3 comprises 13 residues. Trimming shortened V by 4 bases and J by 5 bases, and 12 bases separated the two germline ends. In nucleotides, the CDR3 is TGTGCCAGCAGTTGGAGGGGGGGGAACGAGCAGTACTTC. Its translation: CASSWRGGNEQYF.

V and J are TRBV7-9 and TRBJ1-5; 9 bases match TRBD1. Trimming cost V 5 bases and J 6 bases; bases outside gene matches: 11. CDR3 length: 16 residues. Germline V CDR1 and CDR2: SEHNR, FQNEAQ (reference sequence). The CDR3 protein is CASSPGGTGRRQPQHF. CDR3 coding DNA: TGTGCCAGCAGCCCCGGGGGGACAGGGAGGCGTCAGCCCCAGCATTTT.

As to this clone: Different DNA sequences within this sample yield the same CDR3. The gene calls are TRBV5-1 and TRBJ2-6; no reliable D call. The CDR3 length is 15 residues. Trimming cost V 0 bases and J 0 bases, with 4 bases left between them. Germline CDR1 reads SGHRS; CDR2 reads YFSETQ. CDR3 residues: CASSLGGSGANVLTF. DNA of the CDR3: TGCGCCAGCAGCTTGGGCGGCTCTGGGGCCAACGTCCTGACTTTC.

As for this clone: Within the sample, other DNA sequences also encode this same CDR3. The V and J genes are TRBV7-8 and TRBJ2-7; perhaps TRBD1 as D (8 bases). The CDR3 extends over 17 amino acids. V lost 1 base to trimming and J lost 3 bases, with 19 bases between them. CDR1 and CDR2 from the germline V gene are SGHVS and FQNEAQ. CDR3 region: CASSLVGTGGGFYEQYF. DNA of the CDR3: TGTGCCAGCAGCTTAGTTGGAACAGGGGGGGGGTTCTACGAGCAGTACTTC.

J is TRBJ2-1 and V is TRBV10-3; possible D gene TRBD2, 6 bases. CDR1 ENHRY and CDR2 SYGVKD come from the germline V gene. The length of the CDR3 is 12 residues. V lost 4 bases and J lost 10, with 11 bases in between. The CDR3, as DNA: TGTGCCATCAGTGTGCGGGGCGGGGAGCAGTTCTTC. Its translation is CAISVRGGEQFF.

The chain links TRBV6-4 to TRBJ2-2, with TRBD2 matching over 8 bases. Germline loops: CDR1 MRHNA, CDR2 SNTAGT. J lost 6 bases, V lost 6 bases, and 6 bases had no gene match. The CDR3 consists of 14 residues. This chain's CDR3 is CASSGTRGAGELFF. The CDR3 region has the DNA TGTGCCAGCAGCGGGACTAGAGGCGCCGGGGAGCTGTTTTTT.

A few counts support this clone. The rearrangement joins TRBV18 to TRBJ1-5; TRBD1 is a possible D gene (5 bases). Trimming pared 2 bases from V and 6 bases from J, leaving 17 bases between. The CDR3 has 16 amino acids. Per the germline V gene, CDR1 is KGHSH and CDR2 is LQKENI. The DNA for the CDR3 is TGTGCCAGCTCACCAGTTGGCAGGGACTCGGTTCAGCCCCAGCATTTT. Amino acids: CASSPVGRDSVQPQHF.

The chain's CDR3 is CASSQGPLTGELFF. The CDR3 DNA reads TGCGCCAGCAGCCAAGGGCCGTTAACCGGGGAGCTGTTTTTT. The rearrangement links TRBV4-1 to TRBJ2-2; D is unresolved. This CDR3 contains 14 residues. V shed 1 base and J shed 5 bases, with 8 bases lying between them. CDR1 and CDR2 from the germline V gene are MGHRA and YSYEKL.

As to this clone: Other DNA sequences within the sample encode an identical CDR3. The gene calls are TRBV6-5 and TRBJ1-2; 7 bases match TRBD1. Trimming at V came to 8 bases and at J to 5 bases, leaving 5 bases not matched to a gene. Germline V gene lookup returns CDR1 MNHEY and CDR2 SVGAGI. The CDR3 covers 12 residues. Here the CDR3 reads CASRDRLYGYTF. CDR3 nucleotides: TGTGCCAGCCGGGACAGACTTTATGGCTACACCTTC.

The V call is TRBV18, the J call TRBJ2-7; TRBD2 might be the D (6 bases). The CDR3 is 12 residues long. The V end was cut by 6 bases, the J end by 4 bases, with 10 bases between. The germline gives CDR1 KGHSH, CDR2 LQKENI. CDR3 DNA sequence: TGTGCCAGCTCGGAGGGTTCTTACGAGCAGTACTTC. Its protein is CASSEGSYEQYF.

The rearrangement links TRBV7-2 to TRBJ1-3, with D possibly matching TRBD1 (5 bases). CDR3 length: 14 residues. Germline loops: CDR1 SGHTA, CDR2 FQGNSA. V was shortened by 5 bases and J by 2 bases, with 10 bases between the two germline ends. The CDR3 DNA is TGTGCCAGCAGCCAGGACACCGCTGGAAACACCATATATTTT. It encodes CASSQDTAGNTIYF.

V gene TRBV2 combines with J gene TRBJ1-3; 7 bases map to TRBD1. The CDR3 has 14 residues. CDR1 is SNHLY, CDR2 FYNNEI, per germline. Trimming removed 4 bases from V and 3 bases from J; junction bases left unmatched: 3. CDR3 DNA sequence: TGTGCCAGCAGTGGACAGGGTTTTGGAAACACCATATATTTT. It translates to CASSGQGFGNTIYF.

This clone has a handful of counts. The V gene is TRBV7-9, the J gene TRBJ1-1; D ambiguous. V dropped 6 bases and J dropped 4 bases, with 15 bases sitting between them. CDR3 length: 14 amino acids. Germline CDR1 is SEHNR and CDR2 is FQNEAQ (reference sequence). CDR3 sequence reads: CASRPPGVTTEAFF. CDR3 bases: TGTGCCAGCAGACCTCCCGGGGTGACCACTGAAGCTTTCTTT.

This chain links TRBV9 with TRBJ2-5; 13 positions agree with TRBD2. The germline gives CDR1 SGDLS, CDR2 YYNGEE. V lost 3 bases and J lost 0; bases outside the gene matches: 2. The CDR3 spans 16 residues. The chain's CDR3 is CASSALAGGYQETQYF. The CDR3 DNA follows: TGTGCCAGCAGCGCACTAGCGGGGGGGTACCAAGAGACCCAGTACTTC.